The rows below give T cell receptor beta chains drawn from one sample of a study of cytomegalovirus exposure and HLA in healthy donors. Method: immunoSEQ multiplex PCR; TCRdb's copy keeps in-frame clones and lacks some. The sample carries 150,000 to 200,000 clones, about 80% recorded once. Sequencing was performed on PBMCs. Receptors were obtained from a woman aged 55-75 years in good health and CMV-seropositive. Both conserved end residues are part of each CDR3. Fields, in order: J gene, V gene, D gene, clone size, CDR3 protein, CDR3 DNA. A D gene is named only where the DNA matches it firmly. Clone size is not always given. Where it is, it says once, few, many or a class for expanded clones.

J gene: TRBJ1-5
V gene: TRBV30
D gene: .
clone size: .
CDR3 protein: CAWSGTGGQPQHF
CDR3 DNA: TGTGCCTGGAGTGGCACAGGTGGTCAGCCCCAGCATTTT

J gene: TRBJ2-2
V gene: TRBV7-2
D gene: TRBD2
clone size: few
CDR3 protein: CASHGGSTGELFF
CDR3 DNA: TGTGCAAGCCACGGGGGGAGCACCGGGGAGCTGTTTTTT

J gene: TRBJ2-1
V gene: TRBV5-4
D gene: TRBD2
clone size: .
CDR3 protein: CASSLVGSGGEQFF
CDR3 DNA: TGTGCCAGCAGCTTGGTAGGTAGCGGGGGAGAGCAGTTCTTC

J gene: TRBJ1-2
V gene: TRBV28
D gene: TRBD1
clone size: .
CDR3 protein: CASRATGTGTYGYTF
CDR3 DNA: TGTGCCAGCAGAGCTACCGGGACAGGTACTTATGGCTACACCTTC

J gene: TRBJ2-5
V gene: TRBV29-1
D gene: TRBD2
clone size: .
CDR3 protein: CSVVIAGSGETQYF
CDR3 DNA: TGCAGCGTTGTTATAGCGGGAAGTGGAGAGACCCAGTACTTC

J gene: TRBJ2-7
V gene: TRBV5-1
D gene: TRBD2
clone size: .
CDR3 protein: CASSLGLAGGYEQYF
CDR3 DNA: TGCGCCAGCAGCTTGGGTCTAGCGGGAGGTTACGAGCAGTACTTC

J gene: TRBJ2-7
V gene: TRBV5-1
D gene: TRBD1
clone size: .
CDR3 protein: CATRPGQSYEQYF
CDR3 DNA: TGCGCCACCAGGCCGGGACAGAGCTACGAGCAGTACTTC

J gene: TRBJ2-2
V gene: TRBV7-7
D gene: .
clone size: .
CDR3 protein: CASSFQGTGELFF
CDR3 DNA: TGTGCTAGCAGCTTTCAGGGGACCGGGGAGCTGTTTTTT

J gene: TRBJ2-7
V gene: TRBV4-1
D gene: .
clone size: .
CDR3 protein: CASSQEGSQRGDEQYF
CDR3 DNA: TGCGCCAGCAGCCAAGAAGGCTCCCAACGGGGAGACGAGCAGTACTTC

J gene: TRBJ1-5
V gene: TRBV10-3
D gene: .
clone size: few
CDR3 protein: CAISDWGGSGNQPQHF
CDR3 DNA: TGTGCCATCAGTGACTGGGGGGGCAGCGGCAATCAGCCCCAGCATTTT

J gene: TRBJ1-3
V gene: TRBV30
D gene: TRBD1
clone size: .
CDR3 protein: CAWSVGPGTANTIYF
CDR3 DNA: TGTGCCTGGAGTGTCGGGCCAGGGACAGCAAACACCATATATTTT

J gene: TRBJ2-2
V gene: TRBV5-8
D gene: TRBD2
clone size: .
CDR3 protein: CASSTRTSGSSGELFF
CDR3 DNA: TGTGCCAGCAGCACTAGGACTAGCGGGAGTTCGGGGGAGCTGTTTTTT

J gene: TRBJ2-3
V gene: TRBV10-3
D gene: TRBD1
clone size: .
CDR3 protein: CAISVPDRGIDTQYF
CDR3 DNA: TGTGCCATCAGTGTGCCTGACAGGGGAATAGATACGCAGTATTTT

J gene: TRBJ2-7
V gene: TRBV5-5
D gene: TRBD1
clone size: .
CDR3 protein: CASSWLRDRSYEQYF
CDR3 DNA: TGTGCCAGCAGCTGGTTGAGGGACAGGTCCTACGAGCAGTACTTC

J gene: TRBJ1-1
V gene: TRBV29-1
D gene: .
clone size: .
CDR3 protein: CSPVPAFF
CDR3 DNA: TGCAGCCCAGTCCCGGCTTTCTTT

J gene: TRBJ2-3
V gene: TRBV29-1
D gene: .
clone size: .
CDR3 protein: CSVERDSPSTDTQYF
CDR3 DNA: TGCAGCGTTGAACGTGACAGTCCTAGCACAGATACGCAGTATTTT

J gene: TRBJ2-6
V gene: TRBV7-3
D gene: .
clone size: .
CDR3 protein: CASSLKVGGRFSGANVLTF
CDR3 DNA: TGTGCCAGCAGCTTAAAGGTGGGGGGTAGATTCTCTGGGGCCAACGTCCTGACTTTC

J gene: TRBJ2-3
V gene: TRBV6-4
D gene: .
clone size: .
CDR3 protein: CASSGQGGTDTQYF
CDR3 DNA: TGTGCCAGCAGTGGACAGGGAGGAACAGATACGCAGTATTTT

J gene: TRBJ2-5
V gene: TRBV2
D gene: .
clone size: .
CDR3 protein: CASTPLDRSYF
CDR3 DNA: TGTGCCAGCACCCCTCTCGACAGATCGTACTTC

J gene: TRBJ2-7
V gene: TRBV19
D gene: TRBD1
clone size: .
CDR3 protein: CASSLQGLSSYEQYF
CDR3 DNA: TGTGCCAGTAGTTTACAGGGGTTATCCTCCTACGAGCAGTACTTC

J gene: TRBJ1-1
V gene: TRBV18
D gene: TRBD1
clone size: once
CDR3 protein: CASSLQTGGNTEAFF
CDR3 DNA: TGTGCCAGCTCACTCCAGACAGGGGGCAACACTGAAGCTTTCTTT

J gene: TRBJ1-1
V gene: TRBV10-3
D gene: .
clone size: .
CDR3 protein: CAITDTGTEAFF
CDR3 DNA: TGTGCCATCACGGACACCGGCACTGAAGCTTTCTTT

J gene: TRBJ2-7
V gene: TRBV2
D gene: TRBD1
clone size: once
CDR3 protein: CASRPDRGPYEQYF
CDR3 DNA: TGTGCCAGCAGGCCGGACAGGGGGCCCTACGAGCAGTACTTC

J gene: TRBJ1-1
V gene: TRBV7-4
D gene: .
clone size: .
CDR3 protein: CASRTLRGNTEAFF
CDR3 DNA: TGTGCCAGCAGGACCCTTAGGGGGAACACTGAAGCTTTCTTT